The clone carrying this T cell receptor (beta chain) has more than one count but fewer than ten. The source of the sample is a study of blood T cell repertoires in COVID-19. Study-level background: The United States, Italy and Spain supplied acute and convalescent COVID-19 samples. The cDNA or gDNA used as material had been derived from T cells, B-cell-depleted T cells, or PBMCs.

As handled by the study authors: Estimates of nucleated cell counts were drawn from the amplification of reference gene primers. Sequencing used immunoSEQ multiplex PCR; TCRdb keeps in-frame clones, though not all of them. V and J calls and clone size are as listed in that table; D and trimming were resolved from the DNA. The table has roughly 160,000 clones, 82% seen once. The CDR3 runs to 15 residues. Looked up from germline, CDR1 is MNHEY and CDR2 is SMNVEV (reference sequence). V was shortened by 2 bases and J by 7 bases, with 14 bases between the two germline ends. This TCR was sampled from a woman aged 80 or over with active or convalescent COVID-19. Specimen: peripheral blood. The chain employs TRBV27 and TRBJ1-4, with a possible D match to TRBD1 (5 bases). The CDR3 spells CASSLQGGESEKLFF. For the CDR3, the DNA is TGTGCCAGCAGTTTACAGGGAGGCGAAAGTGAAAAACTGTTTTTT. The complete variable domain, with remaining parts taken from reference TRBV27 and TRBJ1-4, reads EAQVTQNPRYLITVTGKKLTVTCSQNMNHEYMSWYRQDPGLGLRQIYYSMNVEVTDKGDVPEGYKVSRKEKRNFPLILESPSPNQTSLYFCASSLQGGESEKLFFGSGTQLSVL.